This T cell receptor beta chain was captured by sequencing in a study of shared clonotypes between healthy human individuals. Study-level findings and limits: In contrast to clonotypes shared by all four donors, non-shared clonotypes had lower generation probabilities.

Genomic DNA belonging to each subset was distributed in equal measure over several immunoSEQ plates. The assay was immunoSEQ multiplex PCR, and TCRdb's table has in-frame clones only and misses some. The data contain some 980,000 clones, about three quarters of them singletons. This clone was counted once. Its specificity is not known. Germline CDR1 and CDR2: SGHTA and FQGNSA. V was clipped by 2 bases and J by 2 bases, with 10 bases between them. This CDR3 is 14 amino acids long. This chain connects TRBV7-2 to TRBJ2-7; D could derive from TRBD1 or TRBD2 (5 bases each). The source material was memory CD4+ T cells sorted from blood. Stated subset: CD45RA-negative fraction. The sequence derives from a man aged 18 to 30 in good health. The CDR3 spells CASSLNRGPYEQYF. CDR3 nucleotides: TGTGCCAGCAGCTTAAACCGGGGCCCCTACGAGCAGTACTTC.